These T cell receptor beta chains were read from a single sample in a study of control samples from healthy donors and cancer patients. Assay: immunoSEQ multiplex PCR; the TCRdb copy retains only in-frame clones and omits some. The sample lists roughly 130,000 clones, about 93% occurring once. Sequenced material: PBMCs. The receptors shown here come from a man aged 50 to 60 with head and neck cancer. CDR3s leave out the opening cysteine and the closing phenylalanine or tryptophan. Clone size appears in some rows only: once, few, many, or a class for an expanded clone.

size	J	V	CDR3
once	TRBJ2-1	TRBV6-2/TRBV6-3	ASSYTAGPYNEQF
NA	TRBJ1-5	TRBV6-5	ASRYGANNQPQH
NA	TRBJ2-3	TRBV4-3	ASSQGSRASTDTQY
NA	TRBJ2-5	TRBV12-5	ASGLGLAVGETQY
NA	TRBJ2-1	TRBV6-5	ASSYLGRSSYNEQF
NA	TRBJ1-6	TRBV7-2	ASSLAKVSPLH
NA	TRBJ2-4	TRBV6-2/TRBV6-3	ASSYSRRGDVAKNIQY
NA	TRBJ2-7	TRBV28	ASSSTGTGSREQY
NA	TRBJ1-5	TRBV3-1/TRBV3-2	ASSQVGNQPQH
NA	TRBJ1-2	TRBV5-8	ASSLEPTWGYT
NA	TRBJ1-5	TRBV18	ASSPTRGRGNQPQH
NA	TRBJ1-2	TRBV28	ATIKQGGGYT
NA	TRBJ2-5	TRBV12-3/TRBV12-4	ASSLRAETQY
NA	TRBJ2-7	TRBV5-1	ASSPHGSRSYEQY
NA	TRBJ1-6	TRBV28	ASSLDGTSNSPLH
once	TRBJ2-2	TRBV7-2	ASSPDRVSGELF
NA	TRBJ2-7	TRBV4-1	ASSLGPGQRIYEQY
NA	TRBJ2-7	TRBV9	ASSVASSGPREQY
NA	TRBJ1-6	TRBV5-5	ASSLGEFRLSNSPLH
NA	TRBJ2-1	TRBV5-6	ASSPSVGYNEQF
NA	TRBJ1-4	TRBV28	ASREGNEKLF
NA	TRBJ2-3	TRBV7-2	ASSLKVTRGADTQY
NA	TRBJ1-4	TRBV18	ASSPPNERGEKLF
NA	TRBJ1-4	TRBV11-1	ASSHSRGEREKLF
NA	TRBJ2-2	TRBV9	ASSPSGEGVIAGELF
NA	TRBJ2-7	TRBV6-5	ASSYSIGGLYEQY
NA	TRBJ1-4	TRBV2	ASKRRMGQEKLF
NA	TRBJ1-4	TRBV5-5	ASSFTGGNEKLF
NA	TRBJ1-2	TRBV4-1	ASSQVGGDYGYT
once	TRBJ2-7	TRBV19	ASSMGQGASGEQY
NA	TRBJ2-4	TRBV5-1	ASSLVVGDRQNIQY
NA	TRBJ1-3	TRBV6-5	ASSYSRTGGNTIY
NA	TRBJ2-7	TRBV5-6	ASSSRQGSYEQY
NA	TRBJ1-1	TRBV7-6	ASSTLGQGRISNTEAF
NA	TRBJ2-5	TRBV3-1/TRBV3-2	ASSQSDGETQY
NA	TRBJ1-5	TRBV4-3	ASRAGQPQH
NA	TRBJ2-3	TRBV5-3	ARSLDGDALITDTQY
NA	TRBJ2-2	TRBV29-1	SVEAGTGELF
NA	TRBJ2-2	TRBV6-5	ASSPRMEINGELF